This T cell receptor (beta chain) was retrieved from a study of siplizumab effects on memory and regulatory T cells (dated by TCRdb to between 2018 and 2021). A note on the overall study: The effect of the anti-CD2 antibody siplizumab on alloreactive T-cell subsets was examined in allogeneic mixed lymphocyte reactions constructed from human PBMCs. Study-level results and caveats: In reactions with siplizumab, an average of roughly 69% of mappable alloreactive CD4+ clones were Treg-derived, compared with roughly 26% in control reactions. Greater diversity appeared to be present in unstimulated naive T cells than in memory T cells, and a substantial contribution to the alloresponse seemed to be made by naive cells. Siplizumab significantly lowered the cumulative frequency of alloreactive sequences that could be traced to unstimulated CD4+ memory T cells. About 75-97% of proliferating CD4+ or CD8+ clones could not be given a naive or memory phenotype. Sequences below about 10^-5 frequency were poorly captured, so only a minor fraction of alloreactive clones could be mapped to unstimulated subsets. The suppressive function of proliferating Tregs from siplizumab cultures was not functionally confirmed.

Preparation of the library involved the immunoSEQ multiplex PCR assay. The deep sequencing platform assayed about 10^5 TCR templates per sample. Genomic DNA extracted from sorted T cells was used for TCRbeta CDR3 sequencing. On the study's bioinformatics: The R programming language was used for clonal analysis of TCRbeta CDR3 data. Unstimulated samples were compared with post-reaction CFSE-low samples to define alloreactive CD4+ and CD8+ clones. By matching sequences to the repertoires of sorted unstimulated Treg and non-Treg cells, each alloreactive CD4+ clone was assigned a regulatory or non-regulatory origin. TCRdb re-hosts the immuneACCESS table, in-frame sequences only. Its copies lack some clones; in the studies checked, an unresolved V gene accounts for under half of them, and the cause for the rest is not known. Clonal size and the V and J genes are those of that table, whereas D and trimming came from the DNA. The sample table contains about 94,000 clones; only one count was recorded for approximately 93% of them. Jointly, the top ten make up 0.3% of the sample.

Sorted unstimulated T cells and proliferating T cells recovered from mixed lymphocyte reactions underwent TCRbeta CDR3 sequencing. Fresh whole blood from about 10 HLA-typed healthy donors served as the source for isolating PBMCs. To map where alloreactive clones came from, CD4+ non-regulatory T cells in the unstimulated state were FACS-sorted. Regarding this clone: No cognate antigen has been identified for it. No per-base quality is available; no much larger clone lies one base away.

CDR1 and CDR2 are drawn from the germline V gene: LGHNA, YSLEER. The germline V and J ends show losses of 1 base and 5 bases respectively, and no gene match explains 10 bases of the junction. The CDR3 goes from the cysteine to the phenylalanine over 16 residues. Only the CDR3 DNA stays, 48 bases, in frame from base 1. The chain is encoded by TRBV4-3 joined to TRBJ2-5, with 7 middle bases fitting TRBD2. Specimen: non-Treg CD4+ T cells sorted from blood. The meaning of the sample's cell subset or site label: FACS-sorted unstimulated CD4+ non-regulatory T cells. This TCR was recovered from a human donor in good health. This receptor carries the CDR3 CASSQGSGGWGETQYF. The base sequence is TGCGCCAGCAGCCAAGGGTCGGGAGGCTGGGGTGAGACCCAGTACTTC.